The 12 T cell receptor beta chains below all came from one sample that was sequenced in a study of T cell repertoires in aging, cancer and after chemotherapy. Amplification of TCR beta used genomic DNA extracted from peripheral blood. A mixed TRB-A/B primer pool amplified rearranged TRB by multiplex touch-down PCR. TCRdb ran MiXCR on the multiplex PCR reads and lists one entry per CDR3 protein. The table lists more than 15,000 distinct CDR3 sequences, 50% of them singletons. Specimen: blood. These receptors were taken from a human donor in good health.

This clonotype was counted only a few times. V usage is TRBV19 and J usage is TRBJ2-5; 10 nucleotides match TRBD2. Germline values: CDR1 LNHDA, CDR2 SQIVND (reference sequence). CDR3 size: 16 residues. V shed 6 bases, J shed 1 base, and the junction held 8 bases outside the gene matches. CDR3 DNA sequence: TGTGCCAGTAGCACCGCTAGCGGGAGCAGCCAAGAGACCCAGTACTTC. Translating it yields CASSTASGSSQETQYF.

This chain links TRBV13 with TRBJ2-3, with TRBD2 identical over 7 bases. Germline values: CDR1 PRHDT, CDR2 FYEKMQ (reference sequence). The CDR3 is made up of 16 amino acids. V lost 5 bases, J lost 0 bases, and 8 bases stayed unmatched. CDR3 protein: CASSALSSGSTDTQYF. The CDR3 bases are TGTGCCAGCAGCGCGCTCTCTAGCGGTAGCACAGATACGCAGTATTTT.

The V call is TRBV18, the J call TRBJ2-5; 8 bases map to TRBD2. The CDR3 spans 15 residues. The V gene's germline CDR1 is KGHSH and CDR2 LQKENI. The V and J ends lost 3 bases and 4 bases, in that order; junction bases with no gene match: 7. The CDR3 coding sequence is TGTGCCAGCTCACCTTTAGCGGGAAATTCAGAGACCCAGTACTTC. Translated: CASSPLAGNSETQYF.

CDR3 amino acids: CSVEVPGVGQETQYF. The CDR3 nucleotides are TGCAGCGTTGAAGTCCCCGGGGTAGGCCAAGAGACCCAGTACTTC. The V and J genes are TRBV29-1 and TRBJ2-5, with D tentatively TRBD2 (5 bases). Germline V gene lookup returns CDR1 SQVTM and CDR2 ANQGSEA. CDR3 length: 15 residues. V was clipped by 1 base and J by 1 base, with 13 bases between them.

This clonotype has more than one count but fewer than ten. This chain uses TRBV5-7 with TRBJ2-7, with unresolved D. TRBV5-7 is sorted into the ORF group, with uncertain function. The CDR3 runs 12 residues. Trimming shortened V by 1 base and J by 3 bases, and 5 bases separated the two germline ends. The CDR3 nucleotides are TGTGCCAGCAGCTTGTCAGACTACGAGCAGTACTTC. As protein: CASSLSDYEQYF.

The chain recombines TRBV27 with TRBJ2-1; TRBD1 agrees at 7 bases. The CDR3 consists of 13 residues. Trimming cost V 2 bases and J 14 bases; bases outside gene matches: 9. Germline lookup yields CDR1 MNHEY and CDR2 SMNVEV (reference sequence). The CDR3 sequence: CASSLTLDQGEFF. CDR3 in DNA: TGTGCCAGCAGTTTAACGCTCGACCAGGGGGAGTTCTTC.

The V gene is TRBV5-4, the J gene TRBJ2-7; D might be TRBD1 or TRBD2, each matching 5 bases. With 0 bases removed from V and 2 bases from J, the gap between germline ends came to 9 bases. Per the germline V gene, CDR1 is SGHNT and CDR2 is YYREEE (reference sequence). The CDR3 loop spans 14 amino acids. The CDR3 DNA follows: TGTGCCAGCAGCTTGGGAGGGGCCACCTACGAGCAGTACTTC. Translated, it gives CASSLGGATYEQYF.

The chain employs TRBV7-4 and TRBJ2-7; D is ambiguous. CDR3 length equals 13 residues. The germline V gene encodes CDR1 SGHVT and CDR2 SQSDAQ. Trimming shortened V by 2 bases and J by 2 bases, and 7 bases separated the two germline ends. This chain's CDR3 is CASSLQVPYEQYF. CDR3 DNA sequence: TGTGCCAGCAGCTTACAGGTACCCTACGAGCAGTACTTC.

The CDR3 bases are TGTGCCAGCAGCTTAGGTACCCCCTACGAGCAGTACTTC. It encodes CASSLGTPYEQYF. V gene TRBV7-6 combines with J gene TRBJ2-7, with no clear D. CDR1 is SGHVS and CDR2 is FNYEAQ in the germline V gene. Trimming cost V 1 base and J 2 bases, with 6 bases left between them. The CDR3 runs to 13 residues.

A note on this clonotype: Relative to the germline gene, one junction end is altered; a read error may explain this. The rearrangement joins TRBV6-1 to TRBJ2-7; the match to TRBD2 covers 7 bases. The CDR3 runs to 16 residues. CDR1 MNHNS and CDR2 SASEGT come from the germline V gene. CDR3 nucleotide sequence: TGTGCCAGCAGTTACGGTACGGGAGGTTCCTCCAACGAGCAGTACTTC. It is translated as CASSYGTGGSSNEQYF.

This rearrangement joins TRBV19 to TRBJ2-5; 7 nucleotides line up with TRBD2. Germline trimming cut 3 bases from V and 5 bases from J; bases unmatched to any gene: 15. The CDR3 contains 17 residues. CDR1 is LNHDA and CDR2 is SQIVND in the germline V gene (reference sequence). CDR3 sequence reads: CASSMGQGGQAGETQYF. CDR3 nucleotide sequence: TGTGCCAGTAGTATGGGGCAGGGAGGCCAAGCGGGGGAGACCCAGTACTTC.

This clonotype was seen more than once but under ten times. The chain employs TRBV30 and TRBJ2-3; 10 bases are shared with TRBD1. Germline CDR1 and CDR2: GTSNPN and SVGIG (reference sequence). V trimming: 5 bases; J trimming: 6 bases; junction bases outside the gene matches: 8. The CDR3 covers 14 residues. As DNA, the CDR3 is TGTGCCTGGTTACGGGACAGGGGAGCGGATACGCAGTATTTT. Its protein is CAWLRDRGADTQYF.